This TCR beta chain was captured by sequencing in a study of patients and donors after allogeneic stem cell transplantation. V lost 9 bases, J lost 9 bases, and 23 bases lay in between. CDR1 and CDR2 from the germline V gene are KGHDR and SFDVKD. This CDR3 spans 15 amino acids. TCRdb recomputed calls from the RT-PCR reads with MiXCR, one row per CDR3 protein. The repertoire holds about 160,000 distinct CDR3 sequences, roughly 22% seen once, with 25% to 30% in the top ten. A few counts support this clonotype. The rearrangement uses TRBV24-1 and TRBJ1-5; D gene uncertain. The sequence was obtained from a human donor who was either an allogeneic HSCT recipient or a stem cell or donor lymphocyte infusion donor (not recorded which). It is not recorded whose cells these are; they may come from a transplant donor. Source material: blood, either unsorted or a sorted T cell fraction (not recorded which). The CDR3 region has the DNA TGTGCCACCGAAACACTGGGCTGGGGTATTGCGCCCCAGCATTTT. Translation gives CATETLGWGIAPQHF.